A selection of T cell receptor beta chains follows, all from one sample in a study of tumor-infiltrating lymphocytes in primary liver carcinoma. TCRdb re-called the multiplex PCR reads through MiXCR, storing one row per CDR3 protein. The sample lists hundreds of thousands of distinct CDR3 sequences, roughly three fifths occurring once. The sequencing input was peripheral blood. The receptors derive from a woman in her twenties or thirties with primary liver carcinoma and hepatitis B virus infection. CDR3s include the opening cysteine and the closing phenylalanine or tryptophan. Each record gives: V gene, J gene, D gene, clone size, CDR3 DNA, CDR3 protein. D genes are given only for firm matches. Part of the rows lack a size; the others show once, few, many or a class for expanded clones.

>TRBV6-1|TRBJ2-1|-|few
TGTGCCAGCAGTGCCTACCCAGCGTCGGGCAATGAGCAGTTCTTC
CASSAYPASGNEQFF
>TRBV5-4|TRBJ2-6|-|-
TGTGCCAGCAGCTTACAGGGCCTCTCTGGGGCCGACGTCCTGACTTTC
CASSLQGLSGADVLTF
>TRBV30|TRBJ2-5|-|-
TGTGCCTGTAGTGTACGGTTTGAGACCCAGTACTTC
CACSVRFETQYF
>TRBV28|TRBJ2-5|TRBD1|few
TGTGCCAGCAGCCCCGGGACAGGTCAATTTGGGGAAGAGACCCAGTACTTC
CASSPGTGQFGEETQYF
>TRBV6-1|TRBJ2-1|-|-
TGTGCCGGCAGTGCCTACCCAGCGTCGGGCAATGAGCAGTTCTTC
CAGSAYPASGNEQFF
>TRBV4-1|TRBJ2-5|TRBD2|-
TGCGCCAGCAGCCAAGCCTCCGGGGGAGGGCAAGAGACCCAGTACTTC
CASSQASGGGQETQYF
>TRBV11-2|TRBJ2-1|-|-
TGTGTCAGCAGCTTAGTTGCGTACAAAGAGCAGTTCTTC
CVSSLVAYKEQFF
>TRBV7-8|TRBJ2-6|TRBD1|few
TGTGCCAGCAGTCGACCCCCGGGACAGGGCTCTGGGGCCAACGTCCTGACTTTC
CASSRPPGQGSGANVLTF
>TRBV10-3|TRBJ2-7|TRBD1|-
TGTGCCATCAGTGGGACCGGGACAGAACGGAGCGAGCAGTACTTC
CAISGTGTERSEQYF
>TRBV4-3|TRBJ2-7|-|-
TGCGCCAGCAGCCAAGAACAAACCTACGAGCAGTACTTC
CASSQEQTYEQYF
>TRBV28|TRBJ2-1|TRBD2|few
TGTGCCAGCAGGTACACCATGGGGGGGGATGAGCAGTTCTTC
CASRYTMGGDEQFF
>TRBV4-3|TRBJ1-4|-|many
TGCGCCAGCAGCCAAGATCCGCCGGGGCTAAGGAATAATGAAAAACTGTTTTTT
CASSQDPPGLRNNEKLFF
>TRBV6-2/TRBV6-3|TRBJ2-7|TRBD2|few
TGTGCCAGCAGCGTACTAGCGGATATACCCTACGAGCAGTACTTC
CASSVLADIPYEQYF
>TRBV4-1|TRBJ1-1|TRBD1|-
TGCGCCAGCAGCCAAAAAACAGGGGTCCCGAACACTGAAGCTTTCTTT
CASSQKTGVPNTEAFF
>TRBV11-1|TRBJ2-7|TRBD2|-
TGTGCCAGCAGCTCAACTAGCGGGGCTAGCCCCTACGAGCAGTATTTC
CASSSTSGASPYEQYF
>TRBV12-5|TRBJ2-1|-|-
TGTGCTACTGGTTTGAATGCAGGGTTGGTCTGCAATGAGCAGTTCTTC
CATGLNAGLVCNEQFF
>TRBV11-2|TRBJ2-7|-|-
TGTGCCAGCAGCTCGAAACGCCAGGGCACCCACGAGCAGTACTTC
CASSSKRQGTHEQYF
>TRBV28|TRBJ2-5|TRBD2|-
TGTGCCAGCAGGGGACTAGCGGGTTACTTCACGGAGACCCAGTACTTC
CASRGLAGYFTETQYF
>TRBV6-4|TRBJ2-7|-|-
TGTGCCAGCAGTCGCCCTAGCGCCCCCTACGAGCAGTACTTC
CASSRPSAPYEQYF
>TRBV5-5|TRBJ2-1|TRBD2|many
TGTGCCAGCAGCTACGGACTAGCGGGCTACAATGAGCAGTTCTTC
CASSYGLAGYNEQFF
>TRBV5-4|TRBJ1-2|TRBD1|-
TGTGCCAGCAGCTTTACACAGGGGAGCTATGGCTACACCTTC
CASSFTQGSYGYTF
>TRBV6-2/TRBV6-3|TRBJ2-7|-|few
TGTGCCAGCACTGCCCCTCTACCCTACGAGCAGTACTTC
CASTAPLPYEQYF
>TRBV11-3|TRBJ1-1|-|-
TGTGCCAACAGCCTCCTGGGGCAGGTGAACGCTGAAGCTTTCTTT
CANSLLGQVNAEAFF
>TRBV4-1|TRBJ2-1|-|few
TGCGCCAGCAGCCAACTACCGGGTCCCTACAATGAGCAGTTCTTC
CASSQLPGPYNEQFF
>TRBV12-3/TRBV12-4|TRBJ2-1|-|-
TGTACCAGCAGTTTGATGGGGACAACTTACAATGAGCAGTTCTTC
CTSSLMGTTYNEQFF
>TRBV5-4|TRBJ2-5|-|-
TGTGCCAGCACCTCGGGGGTCTCGGGAGTAGAGACCCAGTACTTC
CASTSGVSGVETQYF
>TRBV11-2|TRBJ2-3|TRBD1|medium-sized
TGTGCCAGCAGCCGGACGCGACAGGGAAGGGGAGATACGCAGTATTTT
CASSRTRQGRGDTQYF
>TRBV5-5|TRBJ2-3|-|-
TGTGCCAGCAGCTTGGGCATCACAGATATGCAATATTTT
CASSLGITDMQYF
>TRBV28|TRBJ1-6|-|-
TGTGCCAGCAGTTTAGGATCACCCCTCCACTTT
CASSLGSPLHF
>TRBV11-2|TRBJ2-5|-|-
TGTGCTAGCAGATTAGGTTGGGAGACCCAGTACTTC
CASRLGWETQYF
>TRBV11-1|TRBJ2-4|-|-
TGCGCCAGCAGCTTAGGAGTAAAAAACATTAAGTACTTC
CASSLGVKNIKYF
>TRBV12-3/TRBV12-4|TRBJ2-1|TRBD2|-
TGTGTCAGCACCTTCGGGGTTGGGGCTAGCGGGATTAAGAATGAGCAGTTCTTC
CVSTFGVGASGIKNEQFF
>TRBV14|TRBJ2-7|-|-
TGTGCCAGCAGCCAAGTGAACGGCTCCTACGAGCAGTACTTC
CASSQVNGSYEQYF
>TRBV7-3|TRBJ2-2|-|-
TGTGCCAGCAGCTTAACCGGGAAGCTCACCGGGGAGCCGTTTTTT
CASSLTGKLTGEPFF
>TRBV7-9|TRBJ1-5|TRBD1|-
TGTGCCAGCAGCTTACTCTTGACAGGGAATCAGCCCCAGCATTTT
CASSLLLTGNQPQHF
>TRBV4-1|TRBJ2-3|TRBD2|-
TGCGCCAGCAGCCAAGGACTCCTAGCGGGGCACACAGATACGCAGTATTTT
CASSQGLLAGHTDTQYF
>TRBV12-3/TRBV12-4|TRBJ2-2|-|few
TGTGCCAGCAGTTTCAGGCTGGGACCGAACACCGGGGAGCTGTTTTTT
CASSFRLGPNTGELFF
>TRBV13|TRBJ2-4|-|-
TGTGCCAGCAGCTTATCCGGTCTGGGCATTGAGTACTTC
CASSLSGLGIEYF
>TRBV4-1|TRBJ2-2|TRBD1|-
TGCGCCACCAGCATCAAAACAACAGGGGAAAACACCGGGGAGCTGTTTTTT
CATSIKTTGENTGELFF
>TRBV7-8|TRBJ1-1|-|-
TGTGCCAGCAGCTTAGCCCTCTCAGGGTCTACTGGAGCTTTCTTT
CASSLALSGSTGAFF
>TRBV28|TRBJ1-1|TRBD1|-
TGTGCCAGCACCAAATCAGGGGGTAACACTGAAGCTTTCTTT
CASTKSGGNTEAFF
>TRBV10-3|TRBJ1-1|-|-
TGTGCCATCAGTGATGGGATGACGGACACTGAAGCTTTCTTT
CAISDGMTDTEAFF
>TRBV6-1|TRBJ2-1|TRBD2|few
TGTGCCAGCAGTCTACGGACTAGCGGGAGTTGGTGGAATGAGCAGTTCTTC
CASSLRTSGSWWNEQFF
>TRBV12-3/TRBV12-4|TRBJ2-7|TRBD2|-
TGTGCCAGCAGTTCAGTTAGCGGGAGGAACTCCTACGAGCAGTACTTC
CASSSVSGRNSYEQYF
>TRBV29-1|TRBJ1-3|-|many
TGCAGCGTTGACTCGCCTACAAACACCATATATTTT
CSVDSPTNTIYF
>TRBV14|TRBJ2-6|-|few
TGTGCCAGCAGCCAAGCAGGGACCATCCACTCTGGGGCCAACGTCCTGACTTTC
CASSQAGTIHSGANVLTF
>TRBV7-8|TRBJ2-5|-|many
TGCGCCAGCAGCCAAGATCGGGGTAGACAAGAGACCCAGTACTTC
CASSQDRGRQETQYF
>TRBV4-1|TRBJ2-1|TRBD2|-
TGCGCCAGCAGCCAAGTAGCGGGACCGTCCTACAATGAGCAGTTCTTC
CASSQVAGPSYNEQFF
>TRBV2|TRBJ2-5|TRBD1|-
TGTGCCAGCAAGCCGGACAGGACTCCAGAGACCCAATACTTC
CASKPDRTPETQYF